The 32 T cell receptor beta chains listed next were all sequenced from one sample in a study of blood T cells in healthy people across ages. PCR was performed a second time for roughly 7 to 11 cycles using a sample-barcoded 5' primer and a J-beta primer mix. From the 5' RACE reads, TCRdb called clonotypes with MiXCR, one entry per CDR3 protein. In the table there are roughly 930,000 distinct CDR3 sequences, 45% to 50% of which are singletons. The sample taken for sequencing was blood. The receptor set was obtained from a man aged 25 to 40 in good health.

This clonotype occurred once. This sequence joins TRBV29-1 and TRBJ2-3, with D perhaps being TRBD1 or TRBD2 (6 bases each). The CDR3 has 15 residues. V lost 0 bases, J lost 3 bases, and 13 bases lay in between. Germline-derived CDR1 and CDR2 are SQVTM and ANQGSEA. The CDR3 DNA follows: TGCAGCGTTGAAGAGGGTCGAGGGGGGACAGATACGCAGTATTTT. Its protein is CSVEEGRGGTDTQYF.

V is TRBV7-9 and J is TRBJ2-1; TRBD2 is a possible D gene (6 bases). Per the germline V gene, CDR1 is SEHNR and CDR2 is FQNEAQ (reference sequence). The CDR3 sequence is 15 residues long. With 5 bases removed from V and 2 bases from J, the gap between germline ends came to 13 bases. CDR3 coding DNA: TGTGCCAGCAGCCGCGGGGAGGTCACCTACAATGAGCAGTTCTTC. Its translation: CASSRGEVTYNEQFF.

The V gene is TRBV7-3, the J gene TRBJ2-3, with a weak D call TRBD2 (7 bases). CDR3 length equals 15 residues. The V gene's germline CDR1 is SGHTA and CDR2 FQGTGA. The germline V and J ends were trimmed by 2 bases and 3 bases, with 12 bases remaining between them. CDR3 sequence reads: CASSLVGGQTDTQYF. CDR3 DNA sequence: TGTGCCAGCAGCTTAGTGGGGGGGCAAACAGATACGCAGTATTTT.

This clonotype was found a few times. V is TRBV29-1 and J is TRBJ1-1, with unresolved D. The CDR3 totals 14 residues. Germline lookup yields CDR1 SQVTM and CDR2 ANQGSEA. Deletions cut 4 bases from V and 0 bases from J, with 12 bases between. This CDR3 is CSVVIPAMNTEAFF. CDR3 DNA sequence: TGCAGCGTTGTCATTCCGGCCATGAACACTGAAGCTTTCTTT.

The rearrangement links TRBV29-1 to TRBJ1-2; weak D call: TRBD1 (5 bases). The germline gives CDR1 SQVTM, CDR2 ANQGSEA. V shed 3 bases and J shed 4 bases, with 9 bases lying between them. This CDR3 is built from 12 residues. The CDR3 nucleotides read TGCAGCGTTGATGGGACCGTCTATGGCTACACCTTC. Translating gives CSVDGTVYGYTF.

This clonotype showed up just once. The rearrangement uses TRBV28 and TRBJ2-7, with 7 bases lining up with TRBD1. Trimming at V came to 3 bases and at J to 4 bases, leaving 6 bases not matched to a gene. The CDR3 length is 14 residues. CDR1 is MDHEN and CDR2 is SYDVKM in the germline V gene. In DNA, the CDR3 is TGTGCCAGCAGTTTCCTGATACAGGGGTACGAGCAGTACTTC. It is translated as CASSFLIQGYEQYF.

The genes are TRBV20-1 and TRBJ2-1; TRBD2 agrees at 9 bases. The tail of the sequence fits TRBJ2-7 better, so the J call may be wrong. The germline CDR1 and CDR2 sequences are DFQATT and SNEGSKA (reference sequence). The length of the CDR3 is 15 residues. The DNA of the CDR3 is TGCAGTGCTAGAGATTGGCTAGCGGGGTCCTACGAGCAGTACTTC. Translated: CSARDWLAGSYEQYF.

This clonotype was seen a handful of times. The chain recombines TRBV10-3 with TRBJ2-7, with TRBD2 matching over 8 bases. Germline trimming cut 6 bases from V and 0 bases from J; bases unmatched to any gene: 4. Germline values: CDR1 ENHRY, CDR2 SYGVKD. There are 14 residues in the CDR3. For the CDR3, the DNA is TGTGCCATCAGAACTAGCGGCAGCTCCTACGAGCAGTACTTC. Protein product: CAIRTSGSSYEQYF.

The chain links TRBV29-1 to TRBJ2-5, with 8 bases that match TRBD1. The tail of the sequence fits TRBJ2-1 better, so the J call may be wrong. The CDR3 has 13 amino acids. The germline gives CDR1 SQVTM, CDR2 ANQGSEA. The CDR3 DNA follows: TGCAGCGCCCGGACAGGGACATCGAAGACCCAGTTCTTC. Protein: CSARTGTSKTQFF.

V gene TRBV29-1 combines with J gene TRBJ2-3, with D maybe TRBD2 (6 bases). This CDR3 is 14 amino acids long. Trimming took 6 bases from V and 0 from J, leaving 13 bases between them. Germline V gene data show CDR1 as SQVTM and CDR2 as ANQGSEA. CDR3 sequence (DNA): TGCAGCGTCTCCGGGACTGAGAGCACAGATACGCAGTATTTT. Translation gives CSVSGTESTDTQYF.

This clonotype has more than one count but fewer than ten. The rearrangement links TRBV6-2 or TRBV6-3 to TRBJ2-1; no firm D call. The CDR3 runs to 16 residues. Trimming shortened V by 1 base and J by 0 bases, and 10 bases separated the two germline ends. Looked up from germline, CDR1 is MNHEY and CDR2 is SVGEGT. The chain's CDR3 is CASSYYPVSSYNEQFF. The CDR3 DNA is TGTGCCAGCAGTTACTACCCCGTGAGCTCCTACAATGAGCAGTTCTTC.

This clonotype appeared a few times. The V and J genes are TRBV4-1 and TRBJ2-7, with a tentative D call TRBD2 (6 bases). CDR3 length equals 15 residues. Germline CDR1 is MGHRA and CDR2 is YSYEKL. V was shortened by 0 bases and J by 2 bases, with 11 bases between the two germline ends. The CDR3 DNA follows: TGCGCCAGCAGCCAAGAACAGCGGGTTACCTACGAGCAGTACTTC. Amino acid sequence: CASSQEQRVTYEQYF.

Turning to this clonotype: At one end, the junction sequence differs from germline, possibly due to a read error. The chain has TRBV6-1 and TRBJ2-3; D might be TRBD1 or TRBD2, each matching 5 bases. CDR1 and CDR2 from the germline V gene are MNHNS and SASEGT. This CDR3 spans 13 amino acids. This CDR3 reads CASGEGRTDTQYF. CDR3 bases: TGTGCCAGCGGTGAGGGACGCACAGATACGCAGTATTTT.

This clonotype appeared a single time. The CDR3 region has the DNA TGTGCCAGCAGTCCTACAGGGGTTGATAGCTATGGCTACACCTTC. It yields the protein CASSPTGVDSYGYTF. The chain employs TRBV6-4 and TRBJ1-2; 7 bases line up with TRBD1. Germline CDR1 reads MRHNA; CDR2 reads SNTAGT. The CDR3 is 15 residues long. J lost 4 bases, V lost 5 bases, and 10 bases had no gene match.

This clonotype was seen ten or more times. Its ends do not fully match the called genes, so a read error is possible. The chain joins TRBV5-1 to TRBJ2-7; D possibly uses TRBD1 or TRBD2 (5 bases each). The CDR3 spans 11 residues. Germline CDR1 SGHRS, CDR2 YFSETQ. CDR3 nucleotides: TGTGCCAGCAGCTTGGGACCGGAGCAGTACTTC. Protein product: CASSLGPEQYF.

This chain connects TRBV5-4 to TRBJ2-2, with a weak D call TRBD2 (5 bases). CDR3 length: 14 amino acids. Germline V lookup: CDR1 SGHNT, CDR2 YYREEE (reference sequence). V gave up 3 bases and J gave up 3 bases, with 9 bases separating them. This CDR3 is CASSSGKDTGELFF. DNA of the CDR3: TGTGCCAGCAGCTCCGGGAAGGACACCGGGGAGCTGTTTTTT.

The chain has TRBV4-2 and TRBJ2-7; the D gene is possibly TRBD2 (7 bases). CDR1 is LGHNA, CDR2 YNFKEQ, per germline. This CDR3 is built from 16 residues. Between the trimmed V and J ends, which lost 0 bases and 1 base, there was a span of 13 bases. The CDR3 DNA follows: TGTGCCAGCAGCCAAGATCTTGGGGGGGCTTCCTACGAGCAGTACTTC. It translates to CASSQDLGGASYEQYF.

The chain is built from TRBV6-2 or TRBV6-3 and TRBJ1-1; unclear D gene. V was pared by 3 bases and J by 0 bases, with 8 bases between. Per germline, CDR1 MNHEY and CDR2 SVGEGT. This CDR3 has 14 residues. CDR3 sequence: CASSYVGMNTEAFF. CDR3 in DNA: TGTGCCAGCAGTTATGTAGGGATGAACACTGAAGCTTTCTTT.

V and J are TRBV20-1 and TRBJ1-5; no firm D call. Looked up from germline, CDR1 is DFQATT and CDR2 is SNEGSKA (reference sequence). V was clipped by 3 bases and J by 6 bases, with 18 bases between them. The CDR3 has 15 residues. The CDR3 DNA reads TGCAGTGCTAGTGGTTCCGGACTGCAGGCTCAGCCCCAGCATTTT. Its protein is CSASGSGLQAQPQHF.

This clonotype was observed once. The rearrangement links TRBV29-1 to TRBJ1-1; D ambiguous. CDR1 and CDR2 (germline): SQVTM, ANQGSEA. The CDR3 extends over 14 amino acids. Trimming removed 1 base from V and 3 bases from J, with 12 bases in between. CDR3 sequence (DNA): TGCAGCGTTGAAGTGGCCGGTCTAGACACTGAAGCTTTCTTT. Translating it yields CSVEVAGLDTEAFF.

This clonotype turned up a few times. J is TRBJ2-3 and V is TRBV29-1; 7 bases are a match to TRBD1. The V gene's germline CDR1 is SQVTM and CDR2 ANQGSEA. This CDR3 has 13 residues. The V segment lost 7 bases and the J segment 4 bases; nucleotides outside the gene matches: 8. CDR3 in DNA: TGCAGCGGAGGACAGGTGTACGCAGATACGCAGTATTTT. This sequence encodes CSGGQVYADTQYF.

The chain's CDR3 is CAMLGQGEDTQYF. In DNA form, the CDR3 reads TGTGCCATGTTGGGACAGGGGGAAGATACGCAGTATTTT. The chain carries TRBV10-3 and TRBJ2-3, with 11 positions matching TRBD1. V lost 9 bases and J lost 5; bases outside the gene matches: 4. The CDR3 covers 13 residues. Germline CDR1 ENHRY, CDR2 SYGVKD.

The V call is TRBV6-5, the J call TRBJ2-5; TRBD2 matches at 10 bases. Germline CDR1 and CDR2: MNHEY and SVGAGI. The CDR3 is 16 amino acids. V shed 4 bases and J 1 base; nucleotides not matched to a gene: 6. This CDR3 reads CASSSTSGVLQETQYF. The CDR3 coding sequence is TGTGCCAGCAGTTCCACTAGCGGGGTGCTCCAAGAGACCCAGTACTTC.

The chain combines TRBV21-1 with TRBJ2-2; TRBD1, the table's D call, lacks a check against the DNA. TRBV21-1 counts as a pseudogene. The CDR3 is 15 residues long. CDR3 bases: TGTGCCAGCAGCGAAAAGGGAAGGGGGTCCGGGGAGCTGTTTTTT. This sequence encodes CASSEKGRGSGELFF.

This clonotype was detected once. CDR3 bases: TGTGCCAGCTGCATTAGCTATGACTACGAGCAGTACTTC. This codes for CASCISYDYEQYF. This chain uses TRBV7-2 with TRBJ2-7, with D uncertain. V was trimmed by 8 bases and J by 3 bases, leaving 14 bases between them. The CDR3 is 13 amino acids. In germline, CDR1 is SGHTA, CDR2 FQGNSA.

The rearrangement uses TRBV7-3 and TRBJ2-5; D remains unclear. The CDR3 runs to 13 residues. V was trimmed by 2 bases and J by 11 bases, leaving 15 bases between them. Germline CDR1 reads SGHTA; CDR2 reads FQGTGA. CDR3 nucleotides: TGTGCCAGCAGCTTAGATGAAGCCGGGCCACAGTACTTC. This translates into CASSLDEAGPQYF.

CDR3 sequence: CSAITGQGLNYGYTF. Written as DNA, the CDR3 is TGCAGTGCTATTACCGGACAGGGGCTTAACTATGGCTACACCTTC. The chain is built from TRBV20-1 and TRBJ1-2; 9 bases are shared with TRBD1. The J segment lost 1 base and the V segment lost 4 bases, leaving 7 bases of the junction unmatched. The CDR3 extends over 15 amino acids. The germline V gene encodes CDR1 DFQATT and CDR2 SNEGSKA (reference sequence).

The chain employs TRBV5-1 and TRBJ2-5; 8 bases match TRBD1. The CDR3 spans 15 residues. The V gene end was trimmed by 4 bases and the J gene end by 2 bases; junction bases not matched to a gene: 7. Germline V lookup: CDR1 SGHRS, CDR2 YFSETQ. This CDR3 reads CASSPTGQGQETQYF. The CDR3 DNA sequence: TGCGCCAGCAGCCCCACCGGACAGGGTCAAGAGACCCAGTACTTC.

The chain recombines TRBV28 with TRBJ2-4, with D hard to call. The germline V gene has CDR1 MDHEN and CDR2 SYDVKM. Trimming pared 7 bases from V and 4 bases from J, leaving 5 bases between. The CDR3 consists of 11 residues. The CDR3 sequence: CASNSKNIQYF. DNA of the CDR3: TGTGCCAGCAACAGTAAAAACATTCAGTACTTC.

The CDR3 protein is CASSGTKGAEQYF. The CDR3 nucleotides are TGTGCCAGCTCAGGGACCAAGGGGGCCGAGCAGTACTTC. The rearrangement links TRBV18 to TRBJ2-5; 7 bases are a match to TRBD1. With the DNA end fitting TRBJ2-7 better, the J assignment may be wrong. Germline V CDR1 and CDR2: KGHSH, LQKENI. This CDR3 is 13 amino acids long.

The gene calls are TRBV7-2 and TRBJ1-5, with D maybe TRBD1 (6 bases). CDR1 SGHTA and CDR2 FQGNSA come from the germline V gene. The CDR3 consists of 14 residues. V gave up 4 bases and J gave up 4 bases, with 11 bases separating them. The CDR3 DNA sequence: TGTGCCAGCAGCTCAGGGGACACTAATCAGCCCCAGCATTTT. This encodes CASSSGDTNQPQHF.

The chain uses TRBV5-1 and TRBJ2-1, with D perhaps matching TRBD2 (8 bases). V lost 7 bases and J lost 3, with 23 bases in between. Germline V gene data show CDR1 as SGHRS and CDR2 as YFSETQ. The CDR3 loop spans 17 amino acids. CDR3: CASAGGVSAGDYNEQFF. The CDR3 nucleotides read TGCGCCAGCGCAGGGGGGGTGTCAGCGGGGGACTACAATGAGCAGTTCTTC.